This TCR beta chain comes out of a study of CD8+ T cells in alopecia areata (dated by TCRdb to between 2017 and 2018). Background on the whole study: The treated patients took part in an open-label pilot trial in which moderate-to-severe alopecia areata was treated with oral tofacitinib at 5 to 10 mg twice daily. Tofacitinib was given for 6 to 18 months, followed by 6 months of follow-up off drug to assess delayed response and recurrence. Disease severity in treated patients was measured with the SALT score, which quantifies the percentage of affected scalp surface area. High-throughput TCRbeta sequencing was used to examine T cell clonal expansion in alopecia areata in both the C3H/HeJ mouse model and human patients. In humans, TCRbeta sequencing was performed on scalp tissue and on sorted CD4+ and CD8+ peripheral blood T cells from healthy controls and from patients with patchy or totalis/universalis alopecia areata. Biopsies were taken from tofacitinib-treated patients at baseline and again at 4 and 24 weeks into treatment, and several of those patients also had a later scalp biopsy. Scalp clonality was compared among normal scalp (n=4), patchy alopecia areata scalp (n=8), and alopecia totalis/universalis scalp (n=8). RNA came from the PAXgene miRNA kit for fixed scalp, the miRNeasy kit for PBMCs, and the RNeasy kit for mouse skin. immunoSEQ multiplex PCR using 35 Vbeta forward primers and 13 Jbeta reverse primers was used to amplify TCRbeta CDR3 regions. Overall study outcomes, separate from this receptor: Scalp clonality and the number of expanded CD8+ clones among the top 100 scalp clones were significantly decreased by tofacitinib. TCR sequences shared between patients were less clear than in mice, possibly partly because of HLA diversity in the patient population. Many expanded lesional clones persisted in scalp and blood during tofacitinib treatment, which may partly explain relapse after stopping treatment. Resident alphabeta T cells in normal human skin are also sequenced, complicating scalp TCR repertoire analysis, unlike mouse skin dominated by gammadelta T cells. Compared with normal scalp, lesional scalp, particularly in alopecia totalis/universalis, had higher clonality and more expanded CD8+ clones, which suggests antigenic drive. Because the treated cohort was small and had just a single nonresponder, larger studies are needed to establish links between baseline CD8+ expansion and response.

This clone was detected a few times. This clone's antigen is unknown. The input lacks base qualities; no much larger clone sits a single base away. The library was made by the immunoSEQ multiplex PCR assay. To provide template for TCR sequencing, every sample had RNA extracted and reverse transcribed into cDNA. SuperScript III was used to make first-strand cDNA, primed with a 2:1 mix of oligo-dT and random hexamers. A synthetic immune receptor repertoire was used to gauge amplification bias, and whatever bias remained was removed computationally. The published analysis was carried out like this. Raw reads were preprocessed to remove errors, and CDR3 was defined by IMGT conventions from the conserved cysteine to phenylalanine. Clonality was calculated as 1 minus Shannon entropy normalized by log2 of the number of productive unique TCRs. Whether scalp clones were CD4 or CD8 was inferred by matching scalp TCRbeta sequences against CD4 and CD8 repertoires sorted from blood. The table was pulled from immuneACCESS by TCRdb, which kept in-frame rearrangements only. Such tables lose some clones; where checked, under half of the loss comes from unresolved V genes, and the rest has no known cause. V, J and clone size are those of that table, while D and trimming were read from the DNA. Counted in this sample were 150,000 to 250,000 clones; 50% to 60% of them appeared once. The leading ten clones occupy 3% to 3.5% of the sample.

The sample's time point label is to be understood as: less than five weeks on oral tofacitinib. The sample's treatment or condition label, in plain terms: oral pan-JAK inhibitor, 5-10 mg twice daily. From alopecia areata patients, peripheral blood was collected along with lesional scalp punch biopsies. PBMCs were isolated by density centrifugation and stained for CD3, CD4 and CD8, and CD4+ and CD8+ T cells were sorted on a FACSAria. CDR1 ENHRY and CDR2 SYGVKD are derived from the germline V gene. The CDR3 covers 17 residues, taking in both the cysteine and the phenylalanine. Of the read, only the CDR3 DNA is kept; its 51 bases are in frame from base 1. Relative to germline, V is missing 5 bases and J is missing 2 bases, with 10 bases of the junction outside any gene match.

Sample: CD4+ T cells sorted from blood, taken at week 4, from a patient treated with tofacitinib. This receptor was obtained from a human donor with alopecia areata. The sequence is built from TRBV10-3 and TRBJ1-5; a stretch of 9 junction bases matches TRBD1. The CDR3: CAISSSGTGNGNQPQHF. The DNA reads as follows: TGTGCCATCAGTAGTTCCGGGACAGGGAACGGCAATCAGCCCCAGCATTTT.